Listed below are T cell receptor beta chains from one sample, sequenced in a study of T cells in Graves' hyperthyroidism and ophthalmopathy. Each CDR3 protein gets one entry after TCRdb re-called the multiplex PCR reads with MiXCR. The sample consists of more than 500,000 distinct CDR3 sequences, approximately 14% of them appearing once. Sequenced: blood. Every receptor here comes from a woman aged 40 to 50 with Graves' hyperthyroidism. Each CDR3 is given with its conserved first and last residue. The order of the fields is clone size, D gene, J gene, V gene, CDR3 protein, CDR3 DNA. A D gene is named only where the DNA matches it firmly. Size is stated for part of the rows, as once, few or many counts, or as a class when the clone is expanded.

- - TRBJ1-6 TRBV7-2 CASTSRGVLSSPLHF TGTGCCAGCACCTCCCGAGGGGTTTTAAGTTCACCCCTCCACTTT
many TRBD2 TRBJ2-7 TRBV6-1 CASSGNALAGVPLEQYF TGTGCCAGCAGTGGAAATGCACTAGCGGGAGTTCCCCTCGAGCAGTACTTC
many TRBD1 TRBJ1-6 TRBV2 CASSTGGIWNSPLHF TGTGCCAGCAGTACAGGGGGGATATGGAACTCACCCCTCCACTTT
few - TRBJ2-7 TRBV7-9 CASSPQDGFYEQYF TGTGCCAGCAGCCCGCAGGACGGCTTTTACGAGCAGTACTTC
- - TRBJ1-1 TRBV3-1 CAGSQDINTEAFF TGTGCCGGCAGCCAAGATATAAACACTGAAGCTTTCTTT
- - TRBJ2-7 TRBV15 CATSRESTGYEQYF TGTGCCACCAGCAGAGAAAGTACAGGGTACGAGCAGTACTTC
many TRBD2 TRBJ2-1 TRBV2 CASIPGTSGYNEQFF TGTGCCAGCATCCCCGGGACTAGCGGCTACAATGAGCAGTTCTTC
many TRBD2 TRBJ2-7 TRBV27 CASSFGGSRNEQYF TGTGCCAGCAGTTTTGGCGGGAGCAGGAACGAGCAGTACTTC
few - TRBJ1-6 TRBV12-3/TRBV12-4 CASSPGRASPLHF TGTGCCAGCAGTCCCGGGAGAGCCTCACCCCTCCACTTT
- - TRBJ2-1 TRBV7-9 CASSLSGVYNEQFF TGTGCCAGCAGCTTGTCGGGAGTTTACAATGAGCAGTTCTTC